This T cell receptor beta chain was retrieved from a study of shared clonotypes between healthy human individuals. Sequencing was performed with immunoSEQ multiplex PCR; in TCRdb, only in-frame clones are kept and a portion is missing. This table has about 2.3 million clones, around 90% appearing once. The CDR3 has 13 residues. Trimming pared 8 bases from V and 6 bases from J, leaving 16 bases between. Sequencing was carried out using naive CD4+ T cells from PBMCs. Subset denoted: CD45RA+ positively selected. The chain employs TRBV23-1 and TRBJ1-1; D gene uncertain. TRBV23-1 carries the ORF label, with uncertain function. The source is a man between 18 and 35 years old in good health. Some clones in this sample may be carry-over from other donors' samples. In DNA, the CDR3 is TGCGCCAGCGCCGGAGGGCAGGAGGCTGAAGCTTTCTTT. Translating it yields CASAGGQEAEAFF.